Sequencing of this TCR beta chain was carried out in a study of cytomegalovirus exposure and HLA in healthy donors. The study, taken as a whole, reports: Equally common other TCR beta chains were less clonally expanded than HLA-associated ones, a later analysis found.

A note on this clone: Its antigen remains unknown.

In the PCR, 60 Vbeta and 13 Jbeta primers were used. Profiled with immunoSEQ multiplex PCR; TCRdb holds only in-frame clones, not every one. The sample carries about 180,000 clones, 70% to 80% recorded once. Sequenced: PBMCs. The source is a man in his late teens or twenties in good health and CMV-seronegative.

CDR3 protein: CASSLAEPYNEQFF. The CDR3 region has the DNA TGCGCCAGCAGCTTAGCGGAACCCTACAATGAGCAGTTCTTC. This chain links TRBV5-1 with TRBJ2-1, with TRBD2 as a possible D gene (5 bases). Between the trimmed V and J ends, which lost 2 bases and 2 bases, there was a span of 8 bases. The CDR3 is 14 amino acids. Germline-derived CDR1 and CDR2 are SGHRS and YFSETQ. Using reference TRBV5-1 and TRBJ2-1 for the parts outside the CDR3, the full variable domain is KAGVTQTPRYLIKTRGQQVTLSCSPISGHRSVSWYQQTPGQGLQFLFEYFSETQRNKGNFPGRFSGRQFSNSRSEMNVSTLELGDSALYLCASSLAEPYNEQFFGPGTRLTVL.